These T cell receptor beta chains were read from a single sample in a study of long-term antiretroviral therapy in people with HIV. Produced via immunoSEQ multiplex PCR; TCRdb's table is partial and in-frame only. The profile covers about 21,000 clones, with approximately 90% appearing a single time and roughly 9.2% taken by the ten largest. This material consisted of unsorted PBMCs, taken about 4.6 years before starting antiretroviral therapy. The receptors derive from a woman under 40 with HIV. Each CDR3 is given with its conserved first and last residue. D genes are given only for firm matches. Not every row has a clone size; where given, it reads once, few, many or a size class.

>TRBD1|TRBV4-3|TRBJ1-1|-
TGCGCCAGCAGAAGACAGGGGTCTAACACTGAAGCTTTCTTT
CASRRQGSNTEAFF
>-|TRBV19|TRBJ1-5|-
TGTGCCAGTAGTAAACAGGGAAATCAGCCCCAGCATTTT
CASSKQGNQPQHF
>-|TRBV13|TRBJ1-2|-
TGTGCCAGCAGCTTAGACATCTCTGGCTACACCTTC
CASSLDISGYTF
>TRBD1|TRBV2|TRBJ1-2|-
TGTGCCAGCAGGGGTGGGACAGGGGGGTCGTTTTATGGCTACACCTTC
CASRGGTGGSFYGYTF
>TRBD2|TRBV6-1|TRBJ2-1|-
TGTGCCAGCAGTTCCGGGACTAGAAGGCGAGAGCAGTTCTTC
CASSSGTRRREQFF
>-|TRBV5-6|TRBJ1-5|-
TGTGCCAGCAGCTTTTCGGGGATCAGCAATCAGCCCCAGCATTTT
CASSFSGISNQPQHF
>-|TRBV7-8|TRBJ1-1|-
TGTGCCAGCAGCTTACTTTCGGGCATGAACACTGAAGCTTTCTTT
CASSLLSGMNTEAFF
>-|TRBV2|TRBJ2-7|once
TGTGCCAGCAAACAGGGCTTTTCCTACGAGCAGTACTTC
CASKQGFSYEQYF
>TRBD1|TRBV2|TRBJ2-3|-
TGTGCCAGCAGTGAACCGCGGACAGGGAACGCAGATACGCAGTATTTT
CASSEPRTGNADTQYF
>-|TRBV4-3|TRBJ1-4|-
TGCGCCAGCAGCCAAGACAGGGGAAGAGAAAAACTGTTTTTT
CASSQDRGREKLFF
>TRBD1|TRBV19|TRBJ1-1|-
TGTGCCAGTAGTAGTATTGAGGCAGGGGGCGAGAACACTGAAGCTTTCTTT
CASSSIEAGGENTEAFF
>TRBD1|TRBV7-9|TRBJ1-4|-
TGTGCCAGCAGCCGGGGGACAGGGGAGAAACTGTTTTTT
CASSRGTGEKLFF
>-|TRBV4-3|TRBJ1-6|-
TGCGCCAGCAGCCAAGATCCGAGGGGAAAAAGCTCCTATAATTCACCCCTCCACTTT
CASSQDPRGKSSYNSPLHF
>-|TRBV9|TRBJ1-4|-
TGTGCCAGCAGTTATACCGACAGGTCCTATGCAACTAATGAAAAACTGTTTTTT
CASSYTDRSYATNEKLFF
>-|TRBV4-3|TRBJ1-3|-
TGCGCCAGCAGCCAAGGGTCGAGCTCTGGAAACACCATATATTTT
CASSQGSSSGNTIYF
>-|TRBV7-2|TRBJ1-4|-
TGTGCCAGCAGCTCAGGGAATACTAATGAAAAACTGTTTTTT
CASSSGNTNEKLFF
>-|TRBV28|TRBJ1-1|-
TGTGCCAGCAGTTTAGAGTTCCTCCCGGGGAACACTGAAGCTTTCTTT
CASSLEFLPGNTEAFF
>-|TRBV11-2|TRBJ2-2|once
TGTGCCAGCAGCTTAGGGGTGGCGACAGGTGGAACCGGGGAGCTGTTTTTT
CASSLGVATGGTGELFF
>TRBD1|TRBV2|TRBJ1-2|-
TGTGCCAGCAGTAACAAGAACAGGGGATATAACTATGGCTACACCTTC
CASSNKNRGYNYGYTF
>-|TRBV19|TRBJ1-1|-
TGTGCCAGTAGTAACGCGGCAGCGAACACTGAAGCTTTCTTT
CASSNAAANTEAFF
>-|TRBV7-9|TRBJ1-5|-
TGTGCCAGCAGCGCCCGGGACGATCAGCCCCAGCATTTT
CASSARDDQPQHF
>-|TRBV19|TRBJ1-4|-
TGTGCCAGTAGTATCCAGGGGAGAGAAAAACTGTTTTTT
CASSIQGREKLFF
>-|TRBV28|TRBJ1-1|-
TGTGCCAGCAGTTCTGGGACCCACGGTACTGAAGCTTTCTTT
CASSSGTHGTEAFF
>-|TRBV18|TRBJ2-1|-
TGTGCCAGCTCACGCTTCGATAGCTCCTACAATGAGCAGTTCTTC
CASSRFDSSYNEQFF
>TRBD2|TRBV15|TRBJ2-7|-
TGTGCCACCAGCAATGGCGGGAGCTCCTACGAGCAGTACTTC
CATSNGGSSYEQYF
>TRBD1|TRBV11-2|TRBJ2-1|-
TGTGCCAGCAGCTCCCCGGGACAGGGGCTCAATGAGCAGTTCTTC
CASSSPGQGLNEQFF
>TRBD1|TRBV29-1|TRBJ2-7|once
TGCAGCGTTGAAGACCCGGGACAGGGATACGAGCAGTACTTC
CSVEDPGQGYEQYF
>TRBD1|TRBV29-1|TRBJ1-1|-
TGCAGCCCAGGAATATCAGGGGGGGACACTGAAGCTTTCTTT
CSPGISGGDTEAFF
>TRBD1|TRBV2|TRBJ2-7|-
TGTGCCAGCAGTCCCGGGACAGGGCGATACGAGCAGTACTTC
CASSPGTGRYEQYF
>-|TRBV19|TRBJ1-5|-
TGTGCCAGTACCTCCGGGAAGGTGCAGCCCCAGCATTTT
CASTSGKVQPQHF
>-|TRBV30|TRBJ2-7|few
TGTGCCTGGAGTGCTCGGGGAATTGAGCAGTACTTC
CAWSARGIEQYF
>TRBD2|TRBV2|TRBJ2-1|-
TGTGCCAGCAGGTTCGGACTAGCGGACCACAATGAGCAGTTCTTC
CASRFGLADHNEQFF
>-|TRBV19|TRBJ1-6|-
TGTGCCAGTAGTATTAGAGACCACTATAATTCACCCCTCCACTTT
CASSIRDHYNSPLHF
>-|TRBV7-8|TRBJ2-3|-
TGTGCCAGCAGCTTAGGAGCGTCACTCAGCACAGATACGCAGTATTTT
CASSLGASLSTDTQYF